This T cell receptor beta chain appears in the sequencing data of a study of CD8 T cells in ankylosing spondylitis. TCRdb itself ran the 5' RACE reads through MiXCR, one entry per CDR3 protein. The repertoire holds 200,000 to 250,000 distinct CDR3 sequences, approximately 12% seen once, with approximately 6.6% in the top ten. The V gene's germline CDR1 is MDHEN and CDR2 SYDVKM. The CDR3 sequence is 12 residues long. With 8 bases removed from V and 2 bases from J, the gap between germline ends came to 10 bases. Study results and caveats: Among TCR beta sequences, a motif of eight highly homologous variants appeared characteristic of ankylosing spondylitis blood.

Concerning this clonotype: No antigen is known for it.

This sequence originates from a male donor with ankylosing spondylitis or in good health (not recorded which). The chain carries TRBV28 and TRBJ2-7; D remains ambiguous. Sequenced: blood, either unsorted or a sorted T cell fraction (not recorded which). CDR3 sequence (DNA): TGTGCCAGCCAAAGGTTCGCCTACGAGCAGTACTTC. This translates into CASQRFAYEQYF.